This T cell receptor beta chain was identified in a study of radiation and T cells in renal cell carcinoma. The treatment here: treatment-naive control, cytoreductive nephrectomy. V shed 1 base and J shed 3 bases, with 1 base lying between them. This CDR3 comprises 12 residues. Germline CDR1 is SEHNR and CDR2 is FQNEAQ (reference sequence). This clone was observed a single time. TCRdb's table, derived via immunoSEQ multiplex PCR, lists solely in-frame clones and lacks some. This table has roughly 9,800 clones, more than 50% appearing once. The source material was tumor tissue, sampled from a patient whose treatment was nephrectomy without radiotherapy. The rearrangement joins TRBV7-9 to TRBJ2-1; D gene ambiguous. The TCR originated in a man in his forties or fifties with renal cell carcinoma. CDR3 sequence (DNA): TGTGCCAGCAGCTTAGTCTACAATGAGCAGTTCTTC. Translated: CASSLVYNEQFF.